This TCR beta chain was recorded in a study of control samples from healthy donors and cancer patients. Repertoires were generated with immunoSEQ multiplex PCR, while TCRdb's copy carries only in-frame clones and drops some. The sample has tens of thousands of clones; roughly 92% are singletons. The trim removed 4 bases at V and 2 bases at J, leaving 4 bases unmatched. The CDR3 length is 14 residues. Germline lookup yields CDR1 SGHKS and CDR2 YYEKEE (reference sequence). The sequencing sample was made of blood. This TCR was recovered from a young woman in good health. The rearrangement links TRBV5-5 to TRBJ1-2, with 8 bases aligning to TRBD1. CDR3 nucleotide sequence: TGTGCCAGCAGCCTACAGGGGGAGAACTATGGCTACACCTTC. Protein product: CASSLQGENYGYTF.